The 5 T cell receptor beta chains given below trace back to one sample, sequenced in a study of shared clonotypes between healthy human individuals. Assay used: immunoSEQ multiplex PCR; TCRdb lists only in-frame clones, some missing. The sample includes 2.5 million or so clones, around nine tenths of them seen just once. Sequenced: naive CD4+ T cells sorted from blood. The subset: CD45RA+ positively selected. The source of these receptors is a man aged 18 to 30 in good health.

The rearrangement uses TRBV2 and TRBJ2-6; D gene unclear. Germline-derived CDR1 and CDR2 are SNHLY and FYNNEI. Trimming pared 5 bases from V and 0 bases from J, leaving 11 bases between. The CDR3 is made up of 16 amino acids. This CDR3 reads CASSTGGNSGANVLTF. CDR3 DNA sequence: TGTGCCAGCAGTACCGGCGGTAACTCTGGGGCCAACGTCCTGACTTTC.

This chain joins TRBV5-1 and TRBJ1-1; D might be TRBD1 (5 bases). This CDR3 is 17 amino acids long. Looked up from germline, CDR1 is SGHRS and CDR2 is YFSETQ. Trimming pared 0 bases from V and 0 bases from J, leaving 15 bases between. CDR3 loop: CASSLVAQVELNTEAFF. The CDR3 coding sequence is TGCGCCAGCAGCTTGGTTGCACAGGTTGAATTGAACACTGAAGCTTTCTTT.

The chain joins TRBV6-5 to TRBJ2-7; no firm D call. Germline V gene sequence: CDR1 MNHEY, CDR2 SVGAGI. Trimming shortened V by 0 bases and J by 4 bases, and 10 bases separated the two germline ends. The CDR3 has 14 residues. The CDR3 reads CASSYSVLGYEQYF. DNA of the CDR3: TGTGCCAGCAGTTACTCGGTGCTGGGATACGAGCAGTACTTC.

The V call is TRBV5-1, the J call TRBJ2-1; possibly TRBD1 or TRBD2 for D (5 bases each). Between the trimmed V and J ends, which lost 0 bases and 0 bases, there was a span of 13 bases. Per the germline V gene, CDR1 is SGHRS and CDR2 is YFSETQ. The CDR3 sequence is 17 residues long. CDR3 sequence: CASSLDGTAGSYNEQFF. CDR3 in DNA: TGCGCCAGCAGCTTGGATGGGACCGCCGGCTCCTACAATGAGCAGTTCTTC.

The V call is TRBV2, the J call TRBJ2-1; unclear D gene. CDR3 length: 15 amino acids. Germline V lookup: CDR1 SNHLY, CDR2 FYNNEI. Trimming took 3 bases from V and 0 from J, leaving 9 bases between them. The CDR3 spells CASSETPSSYNEQFF. The DNA of the CDR3 is TGTGCCAGCAGTGAGACTCCGAGCTCCTACAATGAGCAGTTCTTC.